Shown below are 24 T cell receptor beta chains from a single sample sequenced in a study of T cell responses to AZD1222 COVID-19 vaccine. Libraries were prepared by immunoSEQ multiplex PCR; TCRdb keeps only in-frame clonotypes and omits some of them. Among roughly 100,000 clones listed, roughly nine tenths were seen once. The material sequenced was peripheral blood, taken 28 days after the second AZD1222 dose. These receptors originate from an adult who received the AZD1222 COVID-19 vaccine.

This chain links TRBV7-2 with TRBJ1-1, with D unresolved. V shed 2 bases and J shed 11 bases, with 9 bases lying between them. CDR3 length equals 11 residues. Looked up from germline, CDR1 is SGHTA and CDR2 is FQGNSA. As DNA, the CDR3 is TGTGCCAGCAGCTTACGGACCGCTGCTTTCTTT. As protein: CASSLRTAAFF.

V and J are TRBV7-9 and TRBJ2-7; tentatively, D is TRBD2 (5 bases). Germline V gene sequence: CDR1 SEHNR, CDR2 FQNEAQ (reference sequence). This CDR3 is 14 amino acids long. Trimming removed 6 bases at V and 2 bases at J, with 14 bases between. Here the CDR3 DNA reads TGTGCCAGCAGTCCGAGGACTTTACCCTACGAGCAGTACTTC. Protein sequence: CASSPRTLPYEQYF.

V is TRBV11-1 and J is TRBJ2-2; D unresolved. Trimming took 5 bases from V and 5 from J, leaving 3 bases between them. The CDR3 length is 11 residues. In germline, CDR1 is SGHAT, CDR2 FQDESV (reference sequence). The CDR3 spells CASSRTGELFF. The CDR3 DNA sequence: TGTGCCAGCAGCCGTACCGGGGAGCTGTTTTTT. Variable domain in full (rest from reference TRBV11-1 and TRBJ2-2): EAEVAQSPRYKITEKSQAVAFWCDPISGHATLYWYRQILGQGPELLVQFQDESVVDDSQLPKDRFSAERLKGVDSTLKIQPAELGDSAMYLCASSRTGELFFGEGSRLTVL.

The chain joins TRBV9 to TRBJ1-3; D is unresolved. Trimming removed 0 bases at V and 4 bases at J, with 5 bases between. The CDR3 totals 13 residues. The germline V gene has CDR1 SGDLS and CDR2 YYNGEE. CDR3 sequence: CASSVESGNTIYF. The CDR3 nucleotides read TGTGCCAGCAGCGTAGAATCGGGAAACACCATATATTTT.

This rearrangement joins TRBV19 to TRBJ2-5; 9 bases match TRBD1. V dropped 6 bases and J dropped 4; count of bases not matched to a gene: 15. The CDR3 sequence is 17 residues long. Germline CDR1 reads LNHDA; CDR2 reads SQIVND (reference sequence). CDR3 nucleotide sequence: TGTGCCAGTAGATCAAGGACAGGGGCATCGGGTCGAGAGACCCAGTACTTC. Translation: CASRSRTGASGRETQYF. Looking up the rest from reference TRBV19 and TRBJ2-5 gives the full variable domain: DGGITQSPKYLFRKEGQNVTLSCEQNLNHDAMYWYRQDPGQGLRLIYYSQIVNDFQKGDIAEGYSVSREKKESFPLTVTSAQKNPTAFYLCASRSRTGASGRETQYFGPGTRLLVL.

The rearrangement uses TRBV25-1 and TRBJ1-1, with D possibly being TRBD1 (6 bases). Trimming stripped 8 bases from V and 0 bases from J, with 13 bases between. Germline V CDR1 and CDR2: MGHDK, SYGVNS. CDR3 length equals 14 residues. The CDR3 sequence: CASFLGGLNTEAFF. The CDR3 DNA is TGTGCCAGCTTTCTGGGGGGGCTGAACACTGAAGCTTTCTTT.

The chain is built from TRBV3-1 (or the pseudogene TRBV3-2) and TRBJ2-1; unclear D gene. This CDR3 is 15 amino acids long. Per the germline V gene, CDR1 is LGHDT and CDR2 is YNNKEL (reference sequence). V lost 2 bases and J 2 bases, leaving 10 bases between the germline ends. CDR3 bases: TGTGCCAGCAGCCAATCTGGACCCGCCTACAATGAGCAGTTCTTC. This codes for CASSQSGPAYNEQFF.

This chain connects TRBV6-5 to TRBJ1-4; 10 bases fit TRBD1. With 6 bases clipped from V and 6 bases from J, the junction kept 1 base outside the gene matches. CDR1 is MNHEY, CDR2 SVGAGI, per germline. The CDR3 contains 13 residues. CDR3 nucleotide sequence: TGTGCCAGCAGGGGGACAGGGGATGAAAAACTGTTTTTT. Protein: CASRGTGDEKLFF.

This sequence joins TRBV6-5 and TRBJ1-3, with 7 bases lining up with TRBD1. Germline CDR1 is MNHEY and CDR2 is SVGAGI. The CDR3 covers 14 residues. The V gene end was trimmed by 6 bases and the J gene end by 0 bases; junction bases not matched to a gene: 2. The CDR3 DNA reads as TGTGCCAGCAGGGGACAGCACTCTGGAAACACCATATATTTT. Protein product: CASRGQHSGNTIYF.

The CDR3 DNA reads TGTGCCAGCAGCTCCGATAGCGGGAGATGGACAGATACGCAGTATTTT. Its translation is CASSSDSGRWTDTQYF. This chain links TRBV13 with TRBJ2-3; 9 bases fit TRBD2. The CDR3 loop spans 16 amino acids. Trimming took 4 bases from V and 3 from J; bases not matched to a gene: 8. The V gene's germline CDR1 is PRHDT and CDR2 FYEKMQ (reference sequence).

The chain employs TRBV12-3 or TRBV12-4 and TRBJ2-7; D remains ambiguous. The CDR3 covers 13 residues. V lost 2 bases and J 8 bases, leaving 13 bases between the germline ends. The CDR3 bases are TGTGCCAGCAGTTTACATGTAGAAGGAAAGCAGTACTTC. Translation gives CASSLHVEGKQYF.

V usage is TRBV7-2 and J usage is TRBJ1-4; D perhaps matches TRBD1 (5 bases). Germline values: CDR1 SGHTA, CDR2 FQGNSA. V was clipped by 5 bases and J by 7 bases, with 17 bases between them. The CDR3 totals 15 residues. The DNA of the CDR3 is TGTGCCAGCAGCCCTAGTGGGGGTGGAGGTGAAAAACTGTTTTTT. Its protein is CASSPSGGGGEKLFF.

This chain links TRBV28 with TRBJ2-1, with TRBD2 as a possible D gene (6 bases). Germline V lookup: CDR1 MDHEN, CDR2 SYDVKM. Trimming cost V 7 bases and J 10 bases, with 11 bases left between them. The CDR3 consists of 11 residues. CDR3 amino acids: CASNIGREQFF. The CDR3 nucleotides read TGTGCCAGCAACATTGGGAGGGAGCAGTTCTTC.

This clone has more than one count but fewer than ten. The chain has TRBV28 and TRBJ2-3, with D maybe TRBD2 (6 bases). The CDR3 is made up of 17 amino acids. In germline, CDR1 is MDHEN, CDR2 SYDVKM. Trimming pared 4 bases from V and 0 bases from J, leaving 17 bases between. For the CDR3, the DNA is TGTGCCAGCAGTTCCTACCTGACTAGTTCGAGCACAGATACGCAGTATTTT. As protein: CASSSYLTSSSTDTQYF.

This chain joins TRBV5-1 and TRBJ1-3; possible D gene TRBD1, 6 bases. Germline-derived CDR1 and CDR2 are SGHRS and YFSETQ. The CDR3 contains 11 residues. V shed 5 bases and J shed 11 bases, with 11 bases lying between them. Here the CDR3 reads CASRSTGPIYF. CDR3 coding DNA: TGCGCCAGCAGATCGACAGGCCCCATATATTTT.

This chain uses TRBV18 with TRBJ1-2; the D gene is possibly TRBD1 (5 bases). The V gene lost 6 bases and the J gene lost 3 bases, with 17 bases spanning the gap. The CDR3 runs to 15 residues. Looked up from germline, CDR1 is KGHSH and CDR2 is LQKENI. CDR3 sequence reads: CASSERGRTDYGYTF. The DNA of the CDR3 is TGTGCCAGCTCCGAAAGGGGTCGGACGGACTATGGCTACACCTTC.

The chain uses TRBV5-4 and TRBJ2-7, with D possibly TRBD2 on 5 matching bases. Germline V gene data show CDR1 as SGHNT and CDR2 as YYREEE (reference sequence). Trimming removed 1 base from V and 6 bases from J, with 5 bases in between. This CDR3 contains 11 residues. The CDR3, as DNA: TGTGCCAGCAGCTTGAGCGGCGAGCAGTACTTC. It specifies CASSLSGEQYF.

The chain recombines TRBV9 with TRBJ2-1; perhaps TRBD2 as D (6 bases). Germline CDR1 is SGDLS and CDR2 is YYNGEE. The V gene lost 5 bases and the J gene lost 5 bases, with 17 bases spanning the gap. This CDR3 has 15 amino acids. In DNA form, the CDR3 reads TGTGCCAGCAGGGCTTCCGGGAGCCAACACAATGAGCAGTTCTTC. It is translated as CASRASGSQHNEQFF.

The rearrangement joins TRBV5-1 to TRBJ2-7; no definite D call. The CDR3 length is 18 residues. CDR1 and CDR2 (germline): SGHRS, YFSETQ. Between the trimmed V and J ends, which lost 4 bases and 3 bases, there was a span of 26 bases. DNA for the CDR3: TGCGCCAGCAGCCCGGCGGAATTGCCCTTGGTCACTCGCTACGAGCAGTACTTC. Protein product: CASSPAELPLVTRYEQYF.

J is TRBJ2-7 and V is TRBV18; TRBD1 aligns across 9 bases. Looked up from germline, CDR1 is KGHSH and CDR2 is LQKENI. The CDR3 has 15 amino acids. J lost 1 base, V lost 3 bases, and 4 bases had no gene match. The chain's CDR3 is CASSPPGTGSYEQYF. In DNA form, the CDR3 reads TGTGCCAGCTCACCCCCCGGGACAGGGTCCTACGAGCAGTACTTC.

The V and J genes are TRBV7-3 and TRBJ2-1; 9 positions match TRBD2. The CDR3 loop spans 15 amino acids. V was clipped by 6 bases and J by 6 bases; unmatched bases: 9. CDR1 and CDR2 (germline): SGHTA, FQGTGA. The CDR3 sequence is CASSLSGSSVNEQFF. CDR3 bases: TGTGCCAGCAGTCTTAGCGGGAGTTCGGTCAATGAGCAGTTCTTC.

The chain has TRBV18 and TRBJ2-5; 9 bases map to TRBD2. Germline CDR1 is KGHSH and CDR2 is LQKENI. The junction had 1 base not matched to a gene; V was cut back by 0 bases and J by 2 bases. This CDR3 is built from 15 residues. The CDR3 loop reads CASSPPAGGQETQYF. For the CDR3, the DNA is TGTGCCAGCTCACCACCAGCGGGGGGACAAGAGACCCAGTACTTC.

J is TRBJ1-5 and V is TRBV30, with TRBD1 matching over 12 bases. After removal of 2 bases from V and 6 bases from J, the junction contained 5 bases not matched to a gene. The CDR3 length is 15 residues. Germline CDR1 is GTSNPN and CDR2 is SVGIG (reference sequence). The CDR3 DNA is TGTGCCTGGAGTAGCGGGACAGGGGGCGGTCAGCCCCAGCATTTT. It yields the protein CAWSSGTGGGQPQHF.

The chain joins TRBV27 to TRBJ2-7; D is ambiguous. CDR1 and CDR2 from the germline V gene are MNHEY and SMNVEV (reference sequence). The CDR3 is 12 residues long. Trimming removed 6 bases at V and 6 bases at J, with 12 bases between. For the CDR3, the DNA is TGTGCCAGCAGGTCCACCGTCGGCGAGCAGTACTTC. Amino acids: CASRSTVGEQYF.